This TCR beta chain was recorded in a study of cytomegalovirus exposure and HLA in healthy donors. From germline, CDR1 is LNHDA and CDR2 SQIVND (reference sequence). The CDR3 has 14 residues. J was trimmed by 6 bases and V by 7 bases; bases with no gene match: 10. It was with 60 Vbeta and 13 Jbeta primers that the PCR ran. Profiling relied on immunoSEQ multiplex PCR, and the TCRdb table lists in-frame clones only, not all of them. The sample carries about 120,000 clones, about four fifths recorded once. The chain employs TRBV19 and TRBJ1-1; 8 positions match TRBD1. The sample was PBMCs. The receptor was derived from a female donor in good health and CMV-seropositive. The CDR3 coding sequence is TGTGCCAGTACGATCGGGACAGGCATTCCTGAAGCTTTCTTT. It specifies CASTIGTGIPEAFF.